This TCR beta chain was recorded in a study of a mutant IDH1 vaccine in newly diagnosed glioma. Study-wide context: Patients had received radiotherapy, temozolomide, or both previously, most receiving both.

V was cut by 8 bases and J by 3 bases, with 11 bases left in between. The length of the CDR3 is 12 residues. CDR1 is SGHVS and CDR2 is FQNEAQ in the germline V gene. Clones were sequenced by immunoSEQ multiplex PCR, and TCRdb holds only the in-frame ones, with some missing. The sample has 35,000 to 50,000 clones, 65% to 85% seen once. About this clone: No antigen is known for it.

Stated time point: week 23, last vaccination. All doses held 300 ug of mutant IDH1 20-mer peptide, with topical imiquimod. The V gene is TRBV7-8, the J gene TRBJ2-7; possible D gene TRBD1, 6 bases. This clonotype was obtained from a woman under 30 with glioma. Some clones in this sample may be carry-over from other donors' samples. The sample in question was PBMCs, obtained from a glioma patient whose treatment included an IDH1 peptide vaccine. CDR3 sequence reads: CASHLDSYEQYF. Written as DNA, the CDR3 is TGTGCCAGCCATTTGGACAGCTACGAGCAGTACTTC.